This is a list of T cell receptor beta chains from one sample in a study of naive and memory T cell subsets. MiXCR was run by TCRdb on the 5' RACE reads, yielding one entry per CDR3 protein. The sample lists roughly 56,000 distinct CDR3 sequences, 5.5% to 8.5% seen once, with about 9.8% in the top ten. All receptors come from a male donor in good health. Both conserved end residues are part of each CDR3. D genes are given only for firm matches. The size field is filled for only some rows; it gives once, few, many or a size class.

J gene,V gene,clone size,D gene,CDR3 protein,CDR3 DNA
TRBJ2-4,TRBV14,.,TRBD1,CASSPGTANIQYF,TGTGCCAGCAGCCCCGGGACAGCAAACATTCAGTACTTC
TRBJ2-7,TRBV7-2,many,.,CASSLGESSYEQYF,TGTGCCAGCAGCTTAGGGGAGAGCTCCTACGAGCAGTACTTC
TRBJ2-2,TRBV5-1,.,TRBD2,CASSWRTSGWPGELFF,TGCGCCAGCAGCTGGCGGACTAGCGGGTGGCCCGGGGAGCTGTTTTTT
TRBJ1-1,TRBV11-2,many,.,CASSRTVLTENTEAFF,TGTGCCAGCAGTCGGACGGTCCTGACGGAGAACACTGAAGCTTTCTTT
TRBJ1-4,TRBV6-6,many,TRBD1,CASTNQGTGGILAKLFF,TGTGCCAGCACCAACCAAGGGACAGGCGGTATCCTCGCAAAACTGTTTTTT
TRBJ2-3,TRBV5-1,few,TRBD1,CASSSGTGAPIATDTQYF,TGCGCCAGCAGTTCCGGGACAGGGGCACCCATTGCCACAGATACGCAGTATTTT
TRBJ1-4,TRBV12-3/TRBV12-4,.,.,CASSLGGVEKLFF,TGTGCCAGCAGTTTAGGAGGGGTGGAAAAACTGTTTTTT
TRBJ2-1,TRBV7-9,.,.,CASSSTSTVISYNEQFF,TGTGCCAGCAGCTCTACATCGACAGTTATTTCCTACAATGAGCAGTTCTTC
TRBJ1-5,TRBV10-1,many,TRBD1,CASSEDRASNQPQHF,TGCGCCAGCAGTGAGGACAGGGCAAGCAATCAGCCCCAGCATTTT
TRBJ2-3,TRBV7-2,few,TRBD2,CASSLRTSGGPSDTQYF,TGTGCCAGCAGCTTAAGGACTAGCGGGGGGCCTTCCGATACGCAGTATTTT
TRBJ1-1,TRBV6-5,.,.,CASSYFAESTEAFF,TGTGCCAGCAGTTACTTTGCCGAGAGTACTGAAGCTTTCTTT
TRBJ1-1,TRBV25-1,few,TRBD1,CASTKGDRVTEAFF,TGTGCCAGCACCAAAGGGGACAGGGTCACTGAAGCTTTCTTT
TRBJ1-2,TRBV30,many,TRBD1,CAWSASPGGNYGYTF,TGTGCCTGGAGTGCTTCCCCAGGGGGAAACTATGGCTACACCTTC
TRBJ1-3,TRBV21-1,.,.,CASSKNQEPYGNTIYF,TGTGCCAGCAGCAAAAACCAGGAACCCTATGGAAACACCATATATTTT
TRBJ1-5,TRBV12-3/TRBV12-4,.,TRBD1,CASSRTGGGQPQHF,TGTGCCAGCAGTCGGACAGGGGGCGGTCAGCCCCAGCATTTT
TRBJ2-2,TRBV7-9,many,TRBD1,CASSSGTGAPGELFF,TGTGCCAGCAGCTCCGGGACAGGGGCGCCCGGGGAGCTGTTTTTT